A selection of T cell receptor beta chains follows, all from one sample in a study of T-cell reconstitution after alpha-beta-depleted transplantation in children. In TCRdb, the PCR reads were re-called with MiXCR into one record per CDR3 protein. This table has just over 950,000 distinct CDR3 sequences, less than 30% appearing once. The material was PBMCs, mostly from graft donor cells, obtained 360 days after TCRalphabeta/CD19-depleted stem cell transplant. The receptor source for this set is a boy under two years old who had a stem cell transplant for SCID, so the T cells may come from the graft donor. Each CDR3 is given with its conserved first and last residue. The order of the fields is D gene, clone size, CDR3 length, J gene, V gene, CDR3 DNA, CDR3 protein. The D gene is left open where the match is weak. Some rows have no size entry. The others give once, few or many, or a class for an expanded clone.

D: TRBD1; size: -; length: 15; J: TRBJ2-7; V: TRBV6-5; DNA: TGTGCCAGCAGTTACGCCGGGACAGGGAACTACGAGCAGTACTTC; CDR3: CASSYAGTGNYEQYF
D: -; size: few; length: 15; J: TRBJ2-7; V: TRBV10-3; DNA: TGTGCCATAGGGGGAAGGAGGCCGGACCCCTACGAGCAGTACTTC; CDR3: CAIGGRRPDPYEQYF
D: TRBD1; size: -; length: 15; J: TRBJ1-2; V: TRBV7-2; DNA: TGTGCCAGCAGCTACCGGGACAGGGTTACAGGGGGCTACACCTTC; CDR3: CASSYRDRVTGGYTF
D: TRBD1; size: many; length: 13; J: TRBJ2-7; V: TRBV29-1; DNA: TGCAGCGTCGGGACAGGGGTAGGTTACGAGCAGTACTTC; CDR3: CSVGTGVGYEQYF
D: -; size: -; length: 15; J: TRBJ1-5; V: TRBV6-5; DNA: TGTGCCAGCAGTTACTCGGCAGGGGGCAATCAGCCCCAGCATTTT; CDR3: CASSYSAGGNQPQHF
D: TRBD2; size: once; length: 19; J: TRBJ2-1; V: TRBV12-3/TRBV12-4; DNA: TGTGCCAGCAGTGGTAGTGGGACTACTCTCAGAAGCTCCTACAATGAGCAGTTCTTC; CDR3: CASSGSGTTLRSSYNEQFF
D: TRBD1; size: -; length: 15; J: TRBJ2-5; V: TRBV4-1; DNA: TGCGCCAGCAGCCAGGACAGGGGGCACCAAGAGACCCAGTACTTC; CDR3: CASSQDRGHQETQYF
D: TRBD2; size: -; length: 15; J: TRBJ2-1; V: TRBV4-3; DNA: TGCTCCAGCAGCCTACGGCTAGCGGGTTACAATGAGCAGTTCTTC; CDR3: CSSSLRLAGYNEQFF
D: TRBD1; size: many; length: 15; J: TRBJ2-7; V: TRBV12-3/TRBV12-4; DNA: TGTGCCAGCAGTCCCAGAACAGGGGGAAGCTACGAGCAGTACTTC; CDR3: CASSPRTGGSYEQYF
D: -; size: few; length: 16; J: TRBJ1-3; V: TRBV4-2; DNA: TGTGCCAGCAGCGCCTCACCGGGAACAGGTGGAAACACCATATATTTT; CDR3: CASSASPGTGGNTIYF
D: -; size: few; length: 14; J: TRBJ1-6; V: TRBV7-9; DNA: TGTGCCAGCAGCTACTCGACAGACGGTTCACCCCTCCACTTT; CDR3: CASSYSTDGSPLHF
D: -; size: many; length: 13; J: TRBJ2-3; V: TRBV7-6; DNA: TGTGCCAGCAGCTTAGCGAGGGTTGCTACGCAGTATTTT; CDR3: CASSLARVATQYF
D: -; size: -; length: 13; J: TRBJ2-2; V: TRBV19; DNA: TGTGCCAGTAGTATTGGGGAAGCCGGGGAGCTGTTTTTT; CDR3: CASSIGEAGELFF
D: -; size: few; length: 15; J: TRBJ2-1; V: TRBV7-3; DNA: TGTGCCAGCAGCTTGGAAGGGGGGGCACACAATGAGCAGTTCTTC; CDR3: CASSLEGGAHNEQFF
D: -; size: -; length: 15; J: TRBJ2-5; V: TRBV28; DNA: TGTGCCAGCAGTTTCAGGCCTTCGTACCAAGAGACCCAGTACTTC; CDR3: CASSFRPSYQETQYF
D: -; size: few; length: 15; J: TRBJ2-7; V: TRBV3-1; DNA: TGTGCCAGCAGCCCGACAGCCCAGCATACCTACGAGCAGTACTTC; CDR3: CASSPTAQHTYEQYF
D: -; size: many; length: 13; J: TRBJ1-4; V: TRBV4-1; DNA: TGCGCCAGCAGCCCCGGGGTTTCTGAAAAACTGTTTTTT; CDR3: CASSPGVSEKLFF
D: -; size: few; length: 14; J: TRBJ2-7; V: TRBV5-1; DNA: TGCGCCAGCAGCCCTCGATCGACGGGGGACGAGCAGTACTTC; CDR3: CASSPRSTGDEQYF
D: -; size: few; length: 12; J: TRBJ2-2; V: TRBV10-3; DNA: TGTGCCATCAGTGGGACGGCCGGGGAGCTGTTTTTT; CDR3: CAISGTAGELFF
D: -; size: -; length: 14; J: TRBJ1-1; V: TRBV3-1; DNA: TGTGCCAGCAGCCAGACGGACAGAAACACTGAAGCTTTCTTT; CDR3: CASSQTDRNTEAFF